This T cell receptor beta chain was obtained from a study of lung T cells in sarcoidosis with Löfgren's syndrome. Study observations and caveats: Multiple Löfgren's syndrome patients reportedly shared TRAV12-1 and TRBV2 CDR3 motifs, suggesting public CD4+ TCRs.

This clonotype is judged medium-sized. Its antigen remains unidentified. TCRdb reprocessed the reads with MiXCR, giving one entry per CDR3 protein. The data contain about 4,000 distinct CDR3 sequences, under 25% of them singletons. V trimming: 6 bases; J trimming: 12 bases; junction bases outside the gene matches: 15. The CDR3 has 15 amino acids. The rearrangement uses TRBV12-3 or TRBV12-4 and TRBJ2-1; the match to TRBD2 covers 9 bases. This receptor was identified in a human donor with sarcoidosis (Löfgren's syndrome or another form), or a control subject (not recorded which). Source material: CD4+ T cells from bronchoalveolar lavage. The CDR3 loop is CASSPRTSEAQGQFF. Written as DNA, the CDR3 is TGTGCCAGCAGCCCAAGGACTAGCGAAGCTCAGGGGCAGTTCTTC.